Described below is a single TCR beta chain sequence and its context. Which antigen it targets is not known. It has no much larger one-base neighbor in the sample; base qualities were not kept. The data were obtained in a study of blood T cell repertoires in COVID-19 (TCRdb year 2020). About the full investigation: Collaborator samples came from the United States, Italy and Spain and covered acute and convalescent phases of COVID-19. The sample metadata nearly always contained a de-identified subject ID, COVID-19 status, age in years and sex. The dataset comprised deeply sampled blood TCRbeta repertoires from subjects exposed to, actively infected with, or recovered from COVID-19. Samples were obtained from the ongoing ImmuneRACE study (first 160 participants) and from 1,254 subjects provided by 6 global collaborators. The material from the prospective study consisted of cDNA or gDNA derived from T cells, B-cell-depleted T cells, or PBMCs. HLA class I and class II types, where available, came from metadata supplied by the sample provider rather than from assay-based typing. The repertoires were released in a freely available public database meant as a resource for research on the immune response to SARS-CoV-2.

TCRbeta CDR3 regions were amplified from genomic DNA by means of the immunoSEQ Assay, a bias-controlled multiplex PCR. Per the source publication's procedure: Within the assay, amplification of reference gene primers was used to estimate how many nucleated cells each sample contained. To quantify the absolute abundance of each unique TCRbeta CDR3 rearrangement, sequence reads were collapsed and filtered. For each sample, productive Simpson clonality was calculated by taking the square root of Simpson's diversity index across productive rearrangements. The table comes from immuneACCESS by way of TCRdb, which keeps in-frame sequences with V and J called. Part of the clones is missing from these tables; in studies checked, under half for an unresolved V gene and the rest for unknown reasons. That table is the source of V, J and clone size, and D and trimming were worked out from the DNA. This sample is represented by about 220,000 clones; roughly 80% of them were singletons. The ten largest clones capture 3.5% to 4% of the sample.

The cysteine opens and the phenylalanine closes a CDR3 of 16 amino acids. Kept here is only the CDR3 DNA, which spans 48 bases and is read in frame from base 1. According to the germline V gene (reference sequence), CDR1 reads SEHNR and CDR2 reads FQNEAQ. V and J are trimmed by 5 bases and 4 bases, and the gene matches miss 3 bases of the junction. Participants in the prospective study were aged roughly 18 to 95 years, lived in 20 to 25 United States geographic areas, and enrolled through a virtual design. To assign participants to cohorts, the prospective study relied on clinical history that participants themselves reported in a screening survey and a study questionnaire. Exposed participants had been in contact with someone with a PCR-confirmed or clinician-diagnosed COVID-19 case within 2 weeks of study entry. Mobile phlebotomists in the prospective study collected whole blood, serum and a nasopharyngeal or oropharyngeal swab from every participant. Prospective study participants could optionally give additional blood draws and questionnaires over an approximately 2-month period. Before DNA extraction, prospective study blood samples were shipped either frozen or at room temperature.

Findings and caveats that apply to the study as a whole: How much clinical and demographic metadata was included differed by source and by participant, and the metadata was provided uncurated.

The chain is made from TRBV7-9 and TRBJ2-2; TRBD2 aligns with 14 central bases. Sample: PBMCs or T cells enriched from blood (not recorded which). This TCR derives from a woman in her 40s who had been exposed to COVID-19. The CDR3 is CASSLGLAGVTGELFF. At the DNA level, the sequence is TGTGCCAGCAGCCTGGGACTAGCGGGGGTCACCGGGGAGCTGTTTTTT.